The 22 T cell receptor beta chains given below trace back to one sample, sequenced in a study of blood T cell repertoires in COVID-19. Generated by immunoSEQ multiplex PCR, the TCRdb table keeps only in-frame clones and is missing some. This sample has roughly 350,000 clones, with roughly 86% found just once. Sequencing input: peripheral blood. Receptors were obtained from a woman in her seventies with COVID-19, enrolled during active disease.

This clone was counted only a few times. The rearrangement joins TRBV24-1 to TRBJ2-1, with TRBD1 matching 8 bases. V gave up 10 bases and J gave up 1 base; unmatched junction bases: 8. Germline CDR1 reads KGHDR; CDR2 reads SFDVKD. The CDR3 covers 15 residues. The CDR3 loop reads CATGQADPSYNEQFF. In DNA, the CDR3 is TGTGCCACGGGACAGGCAGACCCATCCTACAATGAGCAGTTCTTC.

The chain combines TRBV28 with TRBJ1-1; 8 positions agree with TRBD1. This CDR3 region has 15 residues. Looked up from germline, CDR1 is MDHEN and CDR2 is SYDVKM. J gave up 0 bases and V 7 bases, and 7 bases lay outside the gene matches. The CDR3 DNA reads TGTGCCAGCAACCCCCAGGGGGCCATGAACACTGAAGCTTTCTTT. Translation: CASNPQGAMNTEAFF.

The chain has TRBV6-4 and TRBJ2-5, with 9 bases matching TRBD1. Germline loops: CDR1 MRHNA, CDR2 SNTAGT. The junction had 8 bases not matched to a gene; V was cut back by 5 bases and J by 4 bases. The CDR3 is made up of 15 amino acids. The CDR3 region has the DNA TGTGCCAGCAGTCCCGGGACAGGGTTCGGAGAGACCCAGTACTTC. Its translation is CASSPGTGFGETQYF.

The gene calls are TRBV5-1 and TRBJ2-1; 9 bases map to TRBD1. The junction had 4 bases not matched to a gene; V was cut back by 4 bases and J by 5 bases. Germline V gene sequence: CDR1 SGHRS, CDR2 YFSETQ. CDR3 length: 14 residues. CDR3: CASSGDRAHNEQFF. The DNA of the CDR3 is TGCGCCAGCAGCGGGGACAGGGCGCACAATGAGCAGTTCTTC.

The V call is TRBV7-9, the J call TRBJ2-7; 10 bases map to TRBD1. The junction had 1 base not matched to a gene; V was cut back by 4 bases and J by 7 bases. There are 12 residues in the CDR3. The germline CDR1 and CDR2 sequences are SEHNR and FQNEAQ (reference sequence). CDR3 in DNA: TGTGCCAGCAGCTGGGACAGGGGAGAGCAGTACTTC. Translating gives CASSWDRGEQYF. Filled out from reference TRBV7-9 and TRBJ2-7, the complete variable domain reads DTGVSQNPRHKITKRGQNVTFRCDPISEHNRLYWYRQTLGQGPEFLTYFQNEAQLEKSRLLSDRFSAERPKGSFSTLEIQRTEQGDSAMYLCASSWDRGEQYFGPGTRLTVT.

V and J are TRBV30 and TRBJ1-2, with TRBD1 identical over 10 bases. V lost 4 bases and J lost 7; bases outside the gene matches: 6. Looked up from germline, CDR1 is GTSNPN and CDR2 is SVGIG (reference sequence). The CDR3 sequence is 13 residues long. The CDR3: CAWTRQGAGGYTF. CDR3 bases: TGTGCCTGGACGCGACAGGGGGCGGGTGGCTACACCTTC.

The V call is TRBV21-1, the J call TRBJ1-2; TRBD1 is the table's D call and was not checked against the DNA. TRBV21-1 is listed as a pseudogene. CDR3 length: 13 residues. For the CDR3, the DNA is TGTGCCGCCTACGAGGACAGGGACTATGGCTACACCTTC. This translates into CAAYEDRDYGYTF.

The chain links TRBV11-3 to TRBJ2-5, with no clear D. Trimming shortened V by 5 bases and J by 5 bases, and 12 bases separated the two germline ends. This CDR3 contains 13 residues. CDR1 and CDR2 from the germline V gene are SGHNT and YENEEA. CDR3 DNA: TGTGCCAGCAGCCTGCGCCTCCGGGAGACCCAGTACTTC. Its protein is CASSLRLRETQYF.

V usage is TRBV3-1 (or the pseudogene TRBV3-2) and J usage is TRBJ2-5; D is perhaps TRBD2 (7 bases). Trimming took 4 bases from V and 4 from J, leaving 13 bases between them. CDR1 and CDR2 (germline): LGHDT, YNNKEL (reference sequence). The CDR3 is 14 residues long. The CDR3 region has the DNA TGTGCCAGCAGCCGATCTGGGGGGGCAGAGACCCAGTACTTC. Encoded protein: CASSRSGGAETQYF.

The rearrangement joins TRBV11-2 to TRBJ1-2; possibly TRBD1 for D (5 bases). Germline V gene sequence: CDR1 SGHAT, CDR2 FQNNGV. V lost 5 bases and J 1 base, leaving 11 bases between the germline ends. This CDR3 contains 14 residues. The CDR3 DNA is TGTGCCAGCAGCGGGGGGAGCATTAACTATGGCTACACCTTC. Protein sequence: CASSGGSINYGYTF.

The chain has TRBV5-1 and TRBJ1-3, with TRBD1 as a possible D gene (6 bases). The length of the CDR3 is 17 residues. Per germline, CDR1 SGHRS and CDR2 YFSETQ. The V and J ends lost 0 bases and 0 bases respectively, with 13 bases between them. The CDR3 here is CASSLGESGHSGNTIYF. In DNA, the CDR3 is TGCGCCAGCAGCTTGGGAGAGTCGGGACACTCTGGAAACACCATATATTTT.

The sample holds a few counts of this clone. This rearrangement joins TRBV6-5 to TRBJ1-1; 7 bases fit TRBD1. The germline gives CDR1 MNHEY, CDR2 SVGAGI. The junction had 4 bases not matched to a gene; V was cut back by 2 bases and J by 7 bases. The CDR3 runs to 13 residues. The CDR3, as DNA: TGTGCCAGCAGTTACAAGGGGGCGGGTGAAGCTTTCTTT. Translation: CASSYKGAGEAFF.

The gene calls are TRBV29-1 and TRBJ1-1, with TRBD1 as a possible D gene (6 bases). This CDR3 is built from 14 residues. The V end lost 2 bases, the J end lost 6 bases, and 16 bases lay between the germline ends. Germline CDR1 is SQVTM and CDR2 is ANQGSEA. The CDR3 reads CSVEIAGQFSEAFF. CDR3 nucleotide sequence: TGCAGCGTTGAAATCGCCGGACAGTTCTCTGAAGCTTTCTTT.

The V call is TRBV7-9, the J call TRBJ1-5; D might be TRBD1 (6 bases). Germline CDR1 reads SEHNR; CDR2 reads FQNEAQ (reference sequence). V dropped 5 bases and J dropped 3 bases, with 8 bases sitting between them. There are 13 residues in the CDR3. The chain's CDR3 is CASSRDNNQPQHF. The DNA of the CDR3 is TGTGCCAGCAGCCGGGACAACAATCAGCCCCAGCATTTT.

V and J are TRBV24-1 and TRBJ2-5; D possibly corresponds to TRBD2 (6 bases). Trimming stripped 3 bases from V and 0 bases from J, with 7 bases between. Per the germline V gene, CDR1 is KGHDR and CDR2 is SFDVKD. The CDR3 has 14 amino acids. DNA of the CDR3: TGTGCCACCAGTGATCCTAGCGACCAAGAGACCCAGTACTTC. Amino acid sequence: CATSDPSDQETQYF.

The gene calls are TRBV5-1 and TRBJ2-5; D is possibly TRBD1 (6 bases). The germline V and J ends were trimmed by 4 bases and 2 bases, with 15 bases remaining between them. Germline V gene data show CDR1 as SGHRS and CDR2 as YFSETQ. This CDR3 is 15 amino acids long. The CDR3 nucleotides are TGCGCCAGCAGCCCCCAGGGGTCCGGACAAGAGACCCAGTACTTC. This codes for CASSPQGSGQETQYF.

The chain has TRBV19 and TRBJ1-2; 9 nucleotides line up with TRBD1. V shed 2 bases, J shed 3 bases, and the junction held 4 bases outside the gene matches. Germline V gives CDR1 LNHDA, CDR2 SQIVND (reference sequence). This CDR3 is 15 amino acids long. CDR3 sequence reads: CASSITGQGHYGYTF. The DNA for the CDR3 is TGTGCCAGTAGTATAACGGGACAGGGTCACTATGGCTACACCTTC.

This chain uses TRBV28 with TRBJ1-2; perhaps TRBD1 as D (5 bases). The CDR3 has 13 amino acids. Between the trimmed V and J ends, which lost 1 base and 8 bases, there was a span of 11 bases. The germline gives CDR1 MDHEN, CDR2 SYDVKM. For the CDR3, the DNA is TGTGCCAGCAGTTTATCGGGGGGAGAGGGCTACACCTTC. Protein sequence: CASSLSGGEGYTF.

In this sample, this clone turned up once. This rearrangement joins TRBV20-1 to TRBJ1-1, with 11 bases matching TRBD1. The germline V gene has CDR1 DFQATT and CDR2 SNEGSKA (reference sequence). CDR3 length: 11 residues. V was clipped by 6 bases and J by 9 bases; unmatched bases: 3. For the CDR3, the DNA is TGCAGTGCCGCGGACAGGGGGCAAGCTTTCTTT. Encoded protein: CSAADRGQAFF.

This rearrangement joins TRBV6-2 or TRBV6-3 to TRBJ1-5; maybe TRBD1 (6 bases). Germline CDR1 MNHEY, CDR2 SVGEGT. The CDR3 runs to 17 residues. V lost 6 bases to trimming and J lost 0 bases, with 18 bases between them. The CDR3, as DNA: TGTGCCAGCAGCCCTGCCGGCAGGACAGATAGCAATCAGCCCCAGCATTTT. Protein product: CASSPAGRTDSNQPQHF.

V usage is TRBV9 and J usage is TRBJ2-1, with TRBD2 matching over 7 bases. The germline V gene encodes CDR1 SGDLS and CDR2 YYNGEE. The CDR3 consists of 18 residues. V lost 3 bases and J lost 0; bases outside the gene matches: 12. CDR3 sequence (DNA): TGTGCCAGCAGCGGGGGAGGGGCGAGTACAAGCTCCTACAATGAGCAGTTCTTC. Translated: CASSGGGASTSSYNEQFF. The full variable domain, with the rest looked up from reference TRBV9 and TRBJ2-1, is DSGVTQTPKHLITATGQRVTLRCSPRSGDLSVYWYQQSLDQGLQFLIQYYNGEERAKGNILERFSAQQFPDLHSELNLSSLELGDSALYFCASSGGGASTSSYNEQFFGPGTRLTVL.

The J gene is TRBJ2-7, the V gene TRBV11-2; tentatively, D is TRBD1 (6 bases). The CDR3 is made up of 13 amino acids. V gave up 2 bases and J gave up 4 bases, with 9 bases separating them. Per the germline V gene, CDR1 is SGHAT and CDR2 is FQNNGV. The CDR3 protein is CASSLKRGYEQYF. The CDR3 bases are TGTGCCAGCAGCTTAAAGAGGGGGTACGAGCAGTACTTC.